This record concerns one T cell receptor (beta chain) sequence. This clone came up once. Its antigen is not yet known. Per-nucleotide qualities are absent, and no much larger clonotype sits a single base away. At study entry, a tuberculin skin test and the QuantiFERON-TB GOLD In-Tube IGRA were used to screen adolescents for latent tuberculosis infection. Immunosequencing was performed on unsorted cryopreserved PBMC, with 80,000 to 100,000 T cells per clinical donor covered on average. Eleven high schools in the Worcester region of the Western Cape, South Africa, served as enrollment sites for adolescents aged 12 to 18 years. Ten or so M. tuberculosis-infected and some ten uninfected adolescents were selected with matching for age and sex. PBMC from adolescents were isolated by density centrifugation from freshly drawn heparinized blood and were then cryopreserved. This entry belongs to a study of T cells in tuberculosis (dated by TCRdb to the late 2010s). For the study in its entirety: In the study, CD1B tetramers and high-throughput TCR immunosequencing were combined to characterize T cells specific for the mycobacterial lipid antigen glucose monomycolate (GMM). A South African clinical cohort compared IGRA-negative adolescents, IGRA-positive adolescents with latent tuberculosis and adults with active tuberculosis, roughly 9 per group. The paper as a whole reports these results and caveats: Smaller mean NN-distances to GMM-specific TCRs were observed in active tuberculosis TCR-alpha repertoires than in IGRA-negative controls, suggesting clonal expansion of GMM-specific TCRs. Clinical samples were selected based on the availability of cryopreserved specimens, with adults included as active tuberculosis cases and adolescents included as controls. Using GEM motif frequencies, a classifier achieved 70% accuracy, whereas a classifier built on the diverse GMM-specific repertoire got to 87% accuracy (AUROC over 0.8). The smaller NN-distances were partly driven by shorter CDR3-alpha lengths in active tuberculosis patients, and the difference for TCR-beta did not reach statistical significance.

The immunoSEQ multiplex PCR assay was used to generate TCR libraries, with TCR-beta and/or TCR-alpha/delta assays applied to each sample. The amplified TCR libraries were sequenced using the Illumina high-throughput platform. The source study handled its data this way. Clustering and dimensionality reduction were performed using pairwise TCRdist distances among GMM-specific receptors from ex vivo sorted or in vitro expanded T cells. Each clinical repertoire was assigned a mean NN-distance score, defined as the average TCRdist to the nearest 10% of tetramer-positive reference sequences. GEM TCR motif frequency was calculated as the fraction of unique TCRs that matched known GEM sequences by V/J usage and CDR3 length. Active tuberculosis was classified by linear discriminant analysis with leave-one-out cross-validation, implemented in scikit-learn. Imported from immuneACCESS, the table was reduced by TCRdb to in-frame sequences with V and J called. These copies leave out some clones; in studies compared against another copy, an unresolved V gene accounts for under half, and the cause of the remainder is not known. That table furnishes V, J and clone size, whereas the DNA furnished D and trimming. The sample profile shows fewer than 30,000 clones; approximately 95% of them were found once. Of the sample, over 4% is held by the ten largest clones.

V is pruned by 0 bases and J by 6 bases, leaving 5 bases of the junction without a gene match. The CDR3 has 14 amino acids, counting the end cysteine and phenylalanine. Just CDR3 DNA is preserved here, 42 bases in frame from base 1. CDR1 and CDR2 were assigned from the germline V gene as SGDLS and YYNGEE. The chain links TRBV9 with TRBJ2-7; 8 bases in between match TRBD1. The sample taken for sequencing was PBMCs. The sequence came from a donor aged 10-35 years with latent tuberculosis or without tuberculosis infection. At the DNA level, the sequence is TGTGCCAGCAGCGTAGGAAGGACAGGGACCGAGCAGTACTTC. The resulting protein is CASSVGRTGTEQYF.